What follows are 31 T cell receptor gamma chains derived from one specimen sequenced in a study of human gamma delta and Vdelta1 T cells. TCRdb reran clone calling via CATT on the PCR reads. The sample has over 7,500 gamma-chain clones; around 50% are singletons. Their cognate antigens are unknown. The sequenced sample consisted of Vdelta1 gamma-delta T cells from blood grown in culture (DOT cells). The receptors were gathered from a human donor in good health.

The V and J genes are TRGV5 and TRGJ1 or TRGJ2. J lost 10 bases, V lost 6 bases, and 12 bases had no gene match. This CDR3 has 12 amino acids. Germline V gene data show CDR1 as VINAFY and CDR2 as YDVSNSKD. In nucleotides, the CDR3 is TGTGCCACCTGGCCCATTAGAGGCAAGAAACTCTTT. Its protein is CATWPIRGKKLF.

This clone has only a few counts. This chain joins TRGV5 and TRGJ1 or TRGJ2. The CDR3 sequence is 13 residues long. With V trimmed by 1 base and J by 3 bases, 3 bases remained unmatched. Germline V gives CDR1 VINAFY, CDR2 YDVSNSKD. CDR3 sequence reads: CATWDSLYYKKLF. The CDR3 DNA sequence: TGTGCCACCTGGGACAGCCTTTATTATAAGAAACTCTTT.

The chain joins TRGV5 to TRGJ1 or TRGJ2. Looked up from germline, CDR1 is VINAFY and CDR2 is YDVSNSKD. The V segment lost 3 bases and the J segment 7 bases; nucleotides outside the gene matches: 21. The CDR3 is 17 amino acids. CDR3 sequence: CATWDRWGGGKGYKKLF. Written as DNA, the CDR3 is TGTGCCACCTGGGACCGATGGGGCGGGGGCAAAGGGTATAAGAAACTCTTT.

For this clone: Other nucleotide sequences from this sample produce the same CDR3. The rearrangement links TRGV8 to TRGJP2. CDR1 and CDR2 from the germline V gene are VENAVY and YDSYNSRV. The CDR3 is made up of 15 amino acids. V gave up 2 bases and J gave up 2 bases; unmatched junction bases: 5. The CDR3 DNA is TGTGCCACCTGGGATAACAAAAGTAGTGATTGGATCAAGACGTTT. The encoded protein is CATWDNKSSDWIKTF.

This clone was detected only a few times. The V gene is TRGV5, the J gene TRGJ1 or TRGJ2. CDR1 is VINAFY, CDR2 YDVSNSKD, per germline. Losses at the gene ends were 0 bases for V and 6 bases for J; bases not matched to a gene: 8. The CDR3 runs to 14 residues. As DNA, the CDR3 is TGTGCCACCTGGGACAGGCCCCTGTCTTATAAGAAACTCTTT. Encoded protein: CATWDRPLSYKKLF.

The chain couples TRGV5 to TRGJ1 or TRGJ2. In germline, CDR1 is VINAFY, CDR2 YDVSNSKD. This CDR3 is built from 16 residues. Trimming cost V 0 bases and J 3 bases; bases outside gene matches: 11. The CDR3 bases are TGTGCCACCTGGGACAGGCTCACCCTTCTTTATTATAAGAAACTCTTT. It encodes CATWDRLTLLYYKKLF.

This clone turned up a few times. V usage is TRGV4 and J usage is TRGJ1 or TRGJ2. CDR1 and CDR2 from the germline V gene are EGSTGY and YDSYTSSV. Unmatched junction bases numbered 7, after V lost 2 bases and J lost 12 bases. The CDR3 length is 11 residues. The DNA for the CDR3 is TGTGCCACCTGGGATGCCCATAGGAAACTCTTT. It translates to CATWDAHRKLF.

In regard to this clone: Additional DNA sequences in this sample encode the identical CDR3. V and J are TRGV2 and TRGJ1 or TRGJ2. V dropped 0 bases and J dropped 9; count of bases not matched to a gene: 5. Germline V gene data show CDR1 as EGSNGY and CDR2 as YDSYNSKV. The CDR3 has 12 amino acids. The CDR3 reads CATWDGLGKKLF. The CDR3 DNA sequence: TGTGCCACCTGGGACGGGTTAGGTAAGAAACTCTTT.

This clone was found once. The chain employs TRGV2 and TRGJP2. This CDR3 is 16 amino acids long. In germline, CDR1 is EGSNGY, CDR2 YDSYNSKV. The V segment lost 1 base and the J segment 2 bases; nucleotides outside the gene matches: 7. DNA for the CDR3: TGTGCCACCTGGGACGGCGGGGGGAGTAGTGATTGGATCAAGACGTTT. It translates to CATWDGGGSSDWIKTF.

V and J are TRGV9 and TRGJ1 or TRGJ2. The CDR3 has 13 amino acids. Germline loops: CDR1 GITISATS, CDR2 ISYDGTV (reference sequence). Losses at the gene ends were 5 bases for V and 1 base for J; bases not matched to a gene: 5. The CDR3: CALWGENYYKKLF. The CDR3 coding sequence is TGTGCCTTGTGGGGGGAAAATTATTATAAGAAACTCTTT.

This clone was counted only a few times. This chain joins TRGV3 and TRGJ1 or TRGJ2. The CDR3 totals 17 residues. V shed 0 bases, J shed 3 bases, and the junction held 14 bases outside the gene matches. Looked up from germline, CDR1 is VTNTFY and CDR2 is YDVSTARD (reference sequence). The CDR3: CATWDRPERRVYYKKLF. The CDR3 region has the DNA TGTGCCACCTGGGACAGGCCGGAGCGTCGGGTTTATTATAAGAAACTCTTT.

The V call is TRGV4, the J call TRGJ1 or TRGJ2. The junction had 19 bases not matched to a gene; V was cut back by 0 bases and J by 5 bases. Germline-derived CDR1 and CDR2 are EGSTGY and YDSYTSSV. This CDR3 spans 18 amino acids. The CDR3 here is CATWDGPPRTIRDYKKLF. The CDR3 region has the DNA TGTGCCACCTGGGATGGGCCCCCCCGTACCATTAGGGATTATAAGAAACTCTTT.

The chain recombines TRGV3 with TRGJ1 or TRGJ2. Per the germline V gene, CDR1 is VTNTFY and CDR2 is YDVSTARD (reference sequence). The trim removed 0 bases at V and 9 bases at J, leaving 11 bases unmatched. CDR3 length: 14 residues. CDR3 amino acids: CATWDRPNPFKKLF. CDR3 sequence (DNA): TGTGCCACCTGGGACAGGCCTAACCCTTTTAAGAAACTCTTT.

V is TRGV4 and J is TRGJ1 or TRGJ2. The germline gives CDR1 EGSTGY, CDR2 YDSYTSSV. The V segment lost 1 base and the J segment 8 bases; nucleotides outside the gene matches: 8. The CDR3 is 13 amino acids. CDR3 nucleotides: TGTGCCACCTGGGATGGTGCCTGGAATAAGAAACTCTTT. Protein sequence: CATWDGAWNKKLF.

Worth noting for this clone: Within the sample, other DNA sequences also encode this same CDR3. The J gene is TRGJP2, the V gene TRGV2. This CDR3 spans 12 amino acids. With 1 base clipped from V and 9 bases from J, the junction kept 2 bases outside the gene matches. The germline gives CDR1 EGSNGY, CDR2 YDSYNSKV. The CDR3 reads CATWDGNWIKTF. CDR3 bases: TGTGCCACCTGGGACGGCAATTGGATCAAGACGTTT.

In this sample, this clone turned up once. The J gene is TRGJP2, the V gene TRGV8. V lost 1 base, J lost 13 bases, and 15 bases stayed unmatched. The CDR3 sequence is 15 residues long. Germline V lookup: CDR1 VENAVY, CDR2 YDSYNSRV. The CDR3 region has the DNA TGTGCCACCTGGGATAGCCCCCGGCAGACAACGATCAAGACGTTT. Its translation: CATWDSPRQTTIKTF.

This clone appeared a few times. The genes are TRGV2 and TRGJP1. The CDR3 sequence is 16 residues long. V gave up 1 base and J gave up 2 bases; unmatched junction bases: 7. Germline loops: CDR1 EGSNGY, CDR2 YDSYNSKV. Here the CDR3 DNA reads TGTGCCACCTGGGACGGTACCCCAACCACTGGTTGGTTCAAGATATTT. It is translated as CATWDGTPTTGWFKIF.

The genes are TRGV2 and TRGJ1 or TRGJ2. CDR3 length equals 13 residues. J was trimmed by 1 base and V by 3 bases; bases with no gene match: 3. CDR1 is EGSNGY, CDR2 YDSYNSKV, per germline. The CDR3 region has the DNA TGTGCCACCTGGGACAACAATTATTATAAGAAACTCTTT. The encoded protein is CATWDNNYYKKLF.

This clone was counted a few times. This chain links TRGV4 with TRGJ1 or TRGJ2. J gave up 0 bases and V 4 bases, and 9 bases lay outside the gene matches. Germline CDR1 EGSTGY, CDR2 YDSYTSSV. This CDR3 is built from 15 residues. The CDR3 sequence is CATWEHFPNYYKKLF. CDR3 coding DNA: TGTGCCACCTGGGAACACTTCCCGAATTATTATAAGAAACTCTTT.

Only a few counts were recorded for this clone. The chain employs TRGV5 and TRGJ1 or TRGJ2. This CDR3 comprises 11 residues. Germline loops: CDR1 VINAFY, CDR2 YDVSNSKD. The V and J ends lost 1 base and 12 bases, in that order; junction bases with no gene match: 6. CDR3 sequence reads: CATWDSPLKLF. DNA of the CDR3: TGTGCCACCTGGGACAGCCCCCTGAAACTCTTT.

The chain is built from TRGV8 and TRGJ1 or TRGJ2. The CDR3 is 13 residues long. CDR1 and CDR2 from the germline V gene are VENAVY and YDSYNSRV. V was pared by 3 bases and J by 12 bases, with 14 bases of the junction left unmatched. CDR3 DNA: TGTGCCACCTGGGATCGGCTAAAACTTATGAAACTCTTT. Amino acids: CATWDRLKLMKLF.

The chain uses TRGV2 and TRGJ1 or TRGJ2. Germline V gene lookup returns CDR1 EGSNGY and CDR2 YDSYNSKV. The CDR3 consists of 15 residues. Losses at the gene ends were 0 bases for V and 6 bases for J; bases not matched to a gene: 11. CDR3 nucleotide sequence: TGTGCCACCTGGGACGGGTCCGGAGGTAGTTATAAGAAACTCTTT. This encodes CATWDGSGGSYKKLF.

The chain uses TRGV2 and TRGJ1 or TRGJ2. The V segment lost 1 base and the J segment 7 bases; nucleotides outside the gene matches: 7. Germline V gene data show CDR1 as EGSNGY and CDR2 as YDSYNSKV. CDR3 length equals 13 residues. The CDR3 nucleotides read TGTGCCACCTGGGACGGCCCTTGGTATAAGAAACTCTTT. This translates into CATWDGPWYKKLF.

The sample holds a few counts of this clone. At the DNA level, this CDR3 is encoded by other sequences in the same sample as well. This rearrangement joins TRGV2 to TRGJ1 or TRGJ2. CDR1 EGSNGY and CDR2 YDSYNSKV come from the germline V gene. Losses at the gene ends were 0 bases for V and 5 bases for J; bases not matched to a gene: 4. There are 13 residues in the CDR3. CDR3 sequence: CATWDGLDYKKLF. Here the CDR3 DNA reads TGTGCCACCTGGGACGGGCTAGATTATAAGAAACTCTTT.

This clone has only one observation. The chain has TRGV8 and TRGJP2. This CDR3 is built from 14 residues. Germline V gene sequence: CDR1 VENAVY, CDR2 YDSYNSRV. Trimming took 5 bases from V and 6 from J; bases not matched to a gene: 9. The CDR3 is CATWVSRGDWIKTF. The CDR3, as DNA: TGTGCCACCTGGGTCTCAAGAGGTGATTGGATCAAGACGTTT.

This clone was seen only a few times. The V gene is TRGV9, the J gene TRGJP1. The CDR3 length is 17 residues. V was pared by 3 bases and J by 0 bases, with 10 bases of the junction left unmatched. Germline V CDR1 and CDR2: GITISATS, ISYDGTV (reference sequence). CDR3 sequence: CALWEFLKYTTGWFKIF. The CDR3 DNA sequence: TGTGCCTTGTGGGAGTTCCTGAAATATACCACTGGTTGGTTCAAGATATTT.

This clone was recorded only once. The genes are TRGV3 and TRGJ1 or TRGJ2. Germline V gene data show CDR1 as VTNTFY and CDR2 as YDVSTARD (reference sequence). The length of the CDR3 is 13 residues. Unmatched junction bases numbered 6, after V lost 0 bases and J lost 7 bases. The CDR3 sequence: CATWDRQWYKKLF. DNA of the CDR3: TGTGCCACCTGGGACAGGCAATGGTATAAGAAACTCTTT.

This clone was seen more than once but under ten times. V gene TRGV9 combines with J gene TRGJ1 or TRGJ2. The CDR3 covers 13 residues. V dropped 3 bases and J dropped 6; count of bases not matched to a gene: 8. The germline V gene has CDR1 GITISATS and CDR2 ISYDGTV (reference sequence). CDR3 residues: CALWETRSYKKLF. The CDR3 DNA follows: TGTGCCTTGTGGGAGACGCGGTCTTATAAGAAACTCTTT.

The V call is TRGV5, the J call TRGJ1 or TRGJ2. The CDR3 covers 16 residues. After removal of 4 bases from V and 0 bases from J, the junction contained 12 bases not matched to a gene. The germline gives CDR1 VINAFY, CDR2 YDVSNSKD. CDR3 DNA sequence: TGTGCCACCTGGGATCTCCATCGGCCGAATTATTATAAGAAACTCTTT. The encoded protein is CATWDLHRPNYYKKLF.

Concerning this clone: This may stem from a read error, because a much larger clone lies one nucleotide away. This rearrangement joins TRGV10 to TRGJ1 or TRGJ2. TRGV10 is filed as an ORF, its function uncertain. This CDR3 contains 11 residues. V shed 8 bases and J 3 bases; nucleotides not matched to a gene: 2. CDR3 bases: TGTGCTGCGTGGGTTTATTATAAGAAACTCTTT. It codes for CAAWVYYKKLF.

Note on this clone: A much larger clonotype is one base distant, so this may be a read error. The sample contains more than one DNA sequence encoding this CDR3. This chain uses TRGV9 with TRGJ1 or TRGJ2. This CDR3 contains 11 residues. The germline V gene encodes CDR1 GITISATS and CDR2 ISYDGTV (reference sequence). V shed 2 bases, J shed 8 bases, and the junction held 3 bases outside the gene matches. The CDR3 sequence is CALWEGNKKLF. The CDR3, as DNA: TGTGCCTTGTGGGAGGGTAATAAGAAACTCTTT.